The next 13 T cell receptor beta chains were all read from a single sample in a study of T cell responses to AZD1222 COVID-19 vaccine (dated by TCRdb to about 2021). The method behind the library was the immunoSEQ multiplex PCR assay. TCRdb's version of the immuneACCESS table is confined to in-frame rearrangements and falls short of the full clone set. An unresolved V gene accounts for under half of the shortfall where checked; the remainder is of unknown origin. The sample table contains 150,000 to 200,000 clones; only one count was recorded for 90% to 95% of them. Just over 5% of the sample is in the top ten clones. The time point label for this specimen denotes: about 28 days (+/-7) after the second vaccine dose. The specimen was peripheral blood, collected 28 days after the second AZD1222 dose. These receptors all come from an adult who received the AZD1222 COVID-19 vaccine.

The rearrangement uses TRBV5-1 and TRBJ2-2; D is unresolved. The length of the CDR3 is 14 residues. From germline, CDR1 is SGHRS and CDR2 YFSETQ. Trimming cost V 0 bases and J 5 bases, with 8 bases left between them. CDR3 nucleotides: TGCGCCAGCAGCTTGGGCTGGGAAACCGGGGAGCTGTTTTTT. This gives the protein CASSLGWETGELFF. Together with reference TRBV5-1 and TRBJ2-2, the CDR3 gives the full variable domain: KAGVTQTPRYLIKTRGQQVTLSCSPISGHRSVSWYQQTPGQGLQFLFEYFSETQRNKGNFPGRFSGRQFSNSRSEMNVSTLELGDSALYLCASSLGWETGELFFGEGSRLTVL.

The J gene is TRBJ2-1, the V gene TRBV5-4; D is undetermined. Trimming left V 4 bases short and J 6 bases short, with 11 bases between. CDR1 and CDR2 (germline): SGHNT, YYREEE (reference sequence). This CDR3 comprises 13 residues. Here the CDR3 DNA reads TGTGCCAGCAGCAACGTTGTGGGCAATGAGCAGTTCTTC. It translates to CASSNVVGNEQFF.

V gene TRBV5-1 combines with J gene TRBJ2-3, with a weak D call TRBD2 (6 bases). Deletions cut 5 bases from V and 0 bases from J, with 13 bases between. Germline assignment: CDR1 SGHRS and CDR2 YFSETQ. This CDR3 contains 15 residues. Here the CDR3 reads CASSLNSGSTDTQYF. CDR3 bases: TGCGCCAGCAGTCTTAATAGCGGTAGCACAGATACGCAGTATTTT.

This clone was seen a single time. J is TRBJ2-7 and V is TRBV27; 13 positions match TRBD2. CDR1 is MNHEY, CDR2 SMNVEV, per germline (reference sequence). V dropped 4 bases and J dropped 6; count of bases not matched to a gene: 3. This CDR3 contains 14 residues. In DNA form, the CDR3 reads TGTGCCAGCAGTTCGACTAGCGGGAGGCTCGAGCAGTACTTC. This translates into CASSSTSGRLEQYF.

The chain combines TRBV5-8 with TRBJ2-4; no definite D call. The germline V gene encodes CDR1 SGHTS and CDR2 YDEGEE. The CDR3 length is 14 residues. V lost 4 bases and J 7 bases, leaving 15 bases between the germline ends. Here the CDR3 reads CASSPKSRLNIQYF. The CDR3 nucleotides are TGTGCCAGCAGCCCAAAGTCGAGACTCAACATTCAGTACTTC.

For this clone: The DNA is left out, because the CDR3 cannot be placed on it with certainty; the CDR3 is given as TCRdb lists it. This chain uses TRBV21-1 with TRBJ1-5. TRBV21-1 is deemed a pseudogene. The CDR3 is 19 amino acids long, termini counted. The CDR3: CASSRRWGKGSFSNQPQHF.

In this sample, this clone turned up once. The chain is built from TRBV28 and TRBJ1-2, with D tentatively TRBD1 (5 bases). Per germline, CDR1 MDHEN and CDR2 SYDVKM. V lost 6 bases and J 8 bases, leaving 22 bases between the germline ends. The CDR3 is made up of 15 amino acids. The CDR3, as DNA: TGTGCCAGCAGCCTAGACAGTACGAACTCGGTAGGCTACACCTTC. Amino acid sequence: CASSLDSTNSVGYTF.

V usage is TRBV6-6 and J usage is TRBJ2-6, with D tentatively TRBD1 (5 bases). The V end lost 5 bases, the J end lost 11 bases, and 10 bases lay between the germline ends. Germline CDR1 and CDR2: MNHNY and SVGAGI (reference sequence). The CDR3 consists of 12 residues. CDR3 residues: CASSPSTDVLTF. In DNA form, the CDR3 reads TGTGCCAGCAGTCCCTCGACAGACGTCCTGACTTTC.

This chain uses TRBV12-5 with TRBJ2-1, with TRBD2 matching over 8 bases. The CDR3 extends over 13 amino acids. Germline CDR1 LGHNT, CDR2 FRNRAP. J gave up 9 bases and V 6 bases, and 7 bases lay outside the gene matches. The CDR3 sequence: CASGLSGSGEQFF. For the CDR3, the DNA is TGTGCTAGTGGCCTGAGCGGGAGCGGTGAGCAGTTCTTC.

The chain has TRBV4-2 and TRBJ2-2; 13 bases are shared with TRBD2. CDR1 is LGHNA, CDR2 YNFKEQ, per germline. CDR3 length: 17 residues. V trimming: 0 bases; J trimming: 5 bases; junction bases outside the gene matches: 3. The DNA for the CDR3 is TGTGCCAGCAGCCAAGATCCACTAGCGGGAGGGACCGGGGAGCTGTTTTTT. Translated, it gives CASSQDPLAGGTGELFF.

This chain joins TRBV5-4 and TRBJ1-6, with D maybe TRBD1 (6 bases). V gave up 0 bases and J gave up 7 bases, with 17 bases separating them. CDR1 is SGHNT, CDR2 YYREEE, per germline (reference sequence). The CDR3 extends over 17 amino acids. This CDR3 is CASSLGPQQGGNSPLHF. The CDR3 region has the DNA TGTGCCAGCAGCTTGGGGCCCCAACAGGGTGGGAATTCACCCCTCCACTTT.

V gene TRBV6-1 combines with J gene TRBJ1-1, with 8 bases matching TRBD1. The CDR3 length is 17 residues. V lost 3 bases, J lost 0 bases, and 9 bases stayed unmatched. Per germline, CDR1 MNHNS and CDR2 SASEGT. The CDR3 here is CASSDSRGPTMNTEAFF. In DNA form, the CDR3 reads TGTGCCAGCAGTGATAGCAGGGGGCCTACTATGAACACTGAAGCTTTCTTT.

The chain uses TRBV28 and TRBJ2-7, with D possibly matching TRBD2 (6 bases). CDR3 length: 13 amino acids. Germline V lookup: CDR1 MDHEN, CDR2 SYDVKM. V lost 9 bases and J 0 bases, leaving 12 bases between the germline ends. The CDR3 DNA is TGTGCCAGTTCACGGGGGAGCTCCTACGAGCAGTACTTC. Its protein product is CASSRGSSYEQYF.